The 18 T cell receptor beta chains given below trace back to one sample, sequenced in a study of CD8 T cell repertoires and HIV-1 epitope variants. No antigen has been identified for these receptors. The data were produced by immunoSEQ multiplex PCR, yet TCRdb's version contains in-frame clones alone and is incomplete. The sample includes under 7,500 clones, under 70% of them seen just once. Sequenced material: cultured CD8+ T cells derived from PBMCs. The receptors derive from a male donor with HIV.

The CDR3 DNA reads as TGTGCCAGTATGGGTAGCACTCACGAGCAGTACTTC. Amino acid sequence: CASMGSTHEQYF. V and J are TRBV19 and TRBJ2-7; D is unresolved. The CDR3 contains 12 residues. Germline V gives CDR1 LNHDA, CDR2 SQIVND (reference sequence). Trimming pared 7 bases from V and 5 bases from J, leaving 12 bases between. The variable domain in full, with the rest retrieved from reference TRBV19 and TRBJ2-7, is DGGITQSPKYLFRKEGQNVTLSCEQNLNHDAMYWYRQDPGQGLRLIYYSQIVNDFQKGDIAEGYSVSREKKESFPLTVTSAQKNPTAFYLCASMGSTHEQYFGPGTRLTVT.

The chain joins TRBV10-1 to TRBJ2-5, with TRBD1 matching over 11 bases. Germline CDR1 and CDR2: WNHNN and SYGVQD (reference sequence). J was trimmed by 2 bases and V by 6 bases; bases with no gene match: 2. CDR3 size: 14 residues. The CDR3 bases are TGCGCCAGCAGCCGGGACAGGGGGCAAGAGACCCAGTACTTC. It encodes CASSRDRGQETQYF.

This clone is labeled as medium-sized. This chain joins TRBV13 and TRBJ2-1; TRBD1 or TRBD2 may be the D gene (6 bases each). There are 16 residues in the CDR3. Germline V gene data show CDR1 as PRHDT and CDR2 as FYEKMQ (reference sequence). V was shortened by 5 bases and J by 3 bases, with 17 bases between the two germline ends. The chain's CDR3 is CASSPLSGGLYNEQFF. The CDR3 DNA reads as TGTGCCAGCAGCCCCCTCTCTGGGGGGCTCTACAATGAGCAGTTCTTC.

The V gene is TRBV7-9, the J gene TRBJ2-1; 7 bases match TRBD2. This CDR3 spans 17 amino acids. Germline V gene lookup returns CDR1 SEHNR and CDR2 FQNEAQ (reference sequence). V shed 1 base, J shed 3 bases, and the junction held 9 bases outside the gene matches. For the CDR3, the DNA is TGTGCCAGCAGCTTAGGCCCCGTGGGGGGGGGCTACAATGAGCAGTTCTTC. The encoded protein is CASSLGPVGGGYNEQFF.

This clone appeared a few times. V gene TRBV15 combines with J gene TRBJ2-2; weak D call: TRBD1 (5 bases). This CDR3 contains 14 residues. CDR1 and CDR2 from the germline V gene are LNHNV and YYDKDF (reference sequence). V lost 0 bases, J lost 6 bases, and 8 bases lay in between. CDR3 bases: TGTGCCACCAGCAGAGATATGACAGCCGGGGAGCTGTTTTTT. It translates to CATSRDMTAGELFF. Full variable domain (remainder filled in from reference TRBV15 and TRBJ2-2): DAMVIQNPRYQVTQFGKPVTLSCSQTLNHNVMYWYQQKSSQAPKLLFHYYDKDFNNEADTPDNFQSRRPNTSFCFLDIRSPGLGDTAMYLCATSRDMTAGELFFGEGSRLTVL.

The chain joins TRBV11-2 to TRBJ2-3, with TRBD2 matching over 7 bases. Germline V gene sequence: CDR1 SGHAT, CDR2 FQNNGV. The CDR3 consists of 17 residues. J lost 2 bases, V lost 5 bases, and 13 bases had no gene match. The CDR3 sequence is CASSPGDQRGPTDTQYF. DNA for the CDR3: TGTGCCAGCAGCCCCGGGGATCAGCGGGGCCCCACAGATACGCAGTATTTT.

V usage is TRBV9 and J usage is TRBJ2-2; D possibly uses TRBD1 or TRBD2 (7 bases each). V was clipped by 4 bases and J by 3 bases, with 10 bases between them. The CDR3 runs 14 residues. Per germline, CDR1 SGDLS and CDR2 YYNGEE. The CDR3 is CASSSGGDTGELFF. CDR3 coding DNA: TGTGCCAGCAGCTCAGGGGGGGACACCGGGGAGCTGTTTTTT.

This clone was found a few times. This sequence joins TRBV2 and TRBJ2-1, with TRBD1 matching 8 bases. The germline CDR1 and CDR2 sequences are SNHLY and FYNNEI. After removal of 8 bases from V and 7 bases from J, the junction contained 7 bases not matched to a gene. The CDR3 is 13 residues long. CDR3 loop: CASGQGAHNEQFF. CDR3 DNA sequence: TGTGCCAGCGGGCAGGGGGCGCATAATGAGCAGTTCTTC. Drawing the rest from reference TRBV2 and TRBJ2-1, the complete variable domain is EPEVTQTPSHQVTQMGQEVILRCVPISNHLYFYWYRQILGQKVEFLVSFYNNEISEKSEIFDDQFSVERPDGSNFTLKIRSTKLEDSAMYFCASGQGAHNEQFFGPGTRLTVL.

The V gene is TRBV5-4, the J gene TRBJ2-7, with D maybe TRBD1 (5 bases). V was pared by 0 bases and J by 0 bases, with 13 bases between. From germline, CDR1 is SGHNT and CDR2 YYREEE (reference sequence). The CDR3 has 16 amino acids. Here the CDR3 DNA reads TGTGCCAGCAGCTTGGCCATCCAGGGTTCCTCCTACGAGCAGTACTTC. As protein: CASSLAIQGSSYEQYF.

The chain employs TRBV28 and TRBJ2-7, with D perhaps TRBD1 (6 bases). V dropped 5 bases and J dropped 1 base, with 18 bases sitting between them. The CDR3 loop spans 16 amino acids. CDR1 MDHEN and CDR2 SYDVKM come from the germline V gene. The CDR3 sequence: CASSPTLRQVSYEQYF. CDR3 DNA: TGTGCCAGCAGTCCAACCCTTCGACAGGTTTCCTACGAGCAGTACTTC.

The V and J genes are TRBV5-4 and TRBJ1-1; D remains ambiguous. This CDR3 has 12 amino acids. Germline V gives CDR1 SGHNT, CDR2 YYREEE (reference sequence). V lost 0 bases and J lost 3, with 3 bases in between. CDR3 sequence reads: CASSLVDTEAFF. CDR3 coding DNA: TGTGCCAGCAGCTTGGTGGACACTGAAGCTTTCTTT.

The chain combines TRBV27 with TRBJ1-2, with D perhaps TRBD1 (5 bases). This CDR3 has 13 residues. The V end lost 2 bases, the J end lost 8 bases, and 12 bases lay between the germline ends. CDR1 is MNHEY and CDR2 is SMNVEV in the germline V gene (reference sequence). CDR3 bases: TGTGCCAGCAGTTTAGGGGGGTCCTGGGGCTACACCTTC. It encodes CASSLGGSWGYTF.

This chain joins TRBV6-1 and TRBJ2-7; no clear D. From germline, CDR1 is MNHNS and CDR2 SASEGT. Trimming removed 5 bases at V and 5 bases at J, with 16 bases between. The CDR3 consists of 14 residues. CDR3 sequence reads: CASSPPGALNEQYF. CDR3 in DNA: TGTGCCAGCAGTCCCCCGGGTGCGCTGAACGAGCAGTACTTC.

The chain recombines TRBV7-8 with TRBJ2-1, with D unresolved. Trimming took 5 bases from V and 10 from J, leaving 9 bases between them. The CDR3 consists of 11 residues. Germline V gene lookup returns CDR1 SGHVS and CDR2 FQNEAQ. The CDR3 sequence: CASSPSEEQFF. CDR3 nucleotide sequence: TGTGCCAGCAGCCCCTCCGAAGAGCAGTTCTTC.

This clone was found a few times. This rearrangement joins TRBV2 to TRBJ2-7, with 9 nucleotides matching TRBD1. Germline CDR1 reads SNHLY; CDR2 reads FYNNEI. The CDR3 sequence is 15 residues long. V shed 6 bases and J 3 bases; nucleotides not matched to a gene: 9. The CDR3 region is CASSAPGTGLYEQYF. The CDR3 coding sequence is TGTGCCAGCAGCGCCCCCGGGACAGGGCTCTACGAGCAGTACTTC.

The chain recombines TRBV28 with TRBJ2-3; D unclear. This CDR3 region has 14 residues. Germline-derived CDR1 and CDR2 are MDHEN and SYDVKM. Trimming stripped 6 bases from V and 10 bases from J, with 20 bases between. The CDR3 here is CASSPLLDGVAQYF. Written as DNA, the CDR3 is TGTGCCAGCAGCCCCCTTCTCGACGGAGTGGCGCAGTATTTT. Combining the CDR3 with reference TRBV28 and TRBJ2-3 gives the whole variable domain DVKVTQSSRYLVKRTGEKVFLECVQDMDHENMFWYRQDPGLGLRLIYFSYDVKMKEKGDIPEGYSVSREKKERFSLILESASTNQTSMYLCASSPLLDGVAQYFGPGTRLTVL.

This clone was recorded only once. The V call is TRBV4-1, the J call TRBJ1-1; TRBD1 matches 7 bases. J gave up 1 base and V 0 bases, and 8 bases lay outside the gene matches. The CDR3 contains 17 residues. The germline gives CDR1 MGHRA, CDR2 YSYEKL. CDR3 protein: CASSQDGAGGPNTEAFF. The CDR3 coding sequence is TGCGCCAGCAGCCAAGATGGGGCAGGGGGACCGAACACTGAAGCTTTCTTT.

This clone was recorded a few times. This CDR3 reads CASSPVVSTDTQYF. The DNA of the CDR3 is TGTGCCAGCAGTCCGGTAGTAAGCACAGATACGCAGTATTTT. This rearrangement joins TRBV28 to TRBJ2-3, with no clear D. The length of the CDR3 is 14 residues. Trimming removed 5 bases from V and 0 bases from J, with 9 bases in between. Germline V gene data show CDR1 as MDHEN and CDR2 as SYDVKM.